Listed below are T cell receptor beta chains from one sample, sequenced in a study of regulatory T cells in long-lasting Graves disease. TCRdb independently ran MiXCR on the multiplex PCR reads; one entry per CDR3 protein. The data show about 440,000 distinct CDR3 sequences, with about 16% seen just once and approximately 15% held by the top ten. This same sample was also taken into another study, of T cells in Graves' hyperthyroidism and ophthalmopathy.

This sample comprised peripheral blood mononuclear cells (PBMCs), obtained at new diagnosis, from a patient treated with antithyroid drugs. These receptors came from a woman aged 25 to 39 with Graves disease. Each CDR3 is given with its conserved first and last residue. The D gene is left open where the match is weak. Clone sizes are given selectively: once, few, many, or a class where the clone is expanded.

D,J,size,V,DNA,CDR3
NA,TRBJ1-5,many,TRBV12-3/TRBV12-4,TGTGCCAGCAGTTTTAACGGTTATAGCAATCAGCCCCAGCATTTT,CASSFNGYSNQPQHF
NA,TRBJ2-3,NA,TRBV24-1,TGTGCCACCAGTGCCGTAACAGGGTTCACAGATACGCAGTATTTT,CATSAVTGFTDTQYF
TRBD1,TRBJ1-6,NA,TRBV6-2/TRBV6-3,TGTGCCAGCAGTTACTCGCAGGGTGGACAGGACTTTAATTCACCCCTCCACTTT,CASSYSQGGQDFNSPLHF
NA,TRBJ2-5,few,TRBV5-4,TGTGCCAGCAGCCCCATATCGACAGACCAAGAGACCCAGTACTTC,CASSPISTDQETQYF
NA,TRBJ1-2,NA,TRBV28,TGTGCCAGCAGTTTTGGGGGTGGAGGGACCTCCTATGGCTACACCTTC,CASSFGGGGTSYGYTF
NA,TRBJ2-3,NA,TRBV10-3,TGTGCCATCAGTGAGTCCGAGTATACGCAGTATTTT,CAISESEYTQYF
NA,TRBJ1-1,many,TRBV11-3,TGTGCCAGCAGCCCATTGGGGCGACAGGCGAACACTGAAGCTTTCTTT,CASSPLGRQANTEAFF
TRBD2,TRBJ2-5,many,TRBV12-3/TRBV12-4,TGTGCCAGCAGTTTAGGAGCGGGAGTAGACGAGACCCAGTACTTC,CASSLGAGVDETQYF
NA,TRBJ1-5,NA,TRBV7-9,TGTGCCAGCAGCTTAGGGGGGGGGCAGGTGAGCAATCAGCCCCAGCATTTT,CASSLGGGQVSNQPQHF
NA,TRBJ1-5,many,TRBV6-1,TGTGCCAGCAGTCGCGGCTCGGGGGCAATCGGTCAGCCCCAGCATTTT,CASSRGSGAIGQPQHF
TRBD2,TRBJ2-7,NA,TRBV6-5,TGTGCCAGCAGTTACGCCGGGACTAGCGTTTCCTACGAGCAGTACTTC,CASSYAGTSVSYEQYF
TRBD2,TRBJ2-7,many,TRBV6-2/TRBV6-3,TGTGCCAGTCATTCCGGACTAGCGGGAGCTAACGAGCAGTACTTC,CASHSGLAGANEQYF
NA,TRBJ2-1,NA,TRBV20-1,TGCAGTGCTGGAGATCCCCGGGGAGTCTACAATGAGCAGTTCTTC,CSAGDPRGVYNEQFF
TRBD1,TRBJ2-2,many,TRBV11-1,TGTGCCAGCAGCCCGACAGGGTTGTACACCGGGGAGCTGTTTTTT,CASSPTGLYTGELFF
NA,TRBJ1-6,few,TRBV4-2,TGTGCCAGCAGCCAAGTATCACGGGCAGATTCACCCCTCCACTTT,CASSQVSRADSPLHF
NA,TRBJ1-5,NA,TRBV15,TGTGCCACCAGCCGCCCCGACAGGTCGCAGGGCAATCAGCCCCAGCATTTT,CATSRPDRSQGNQPQHF
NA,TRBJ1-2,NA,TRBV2,TGTGCCAGCATCGAGAACCCTCAAAGCTATGGCTACGCCTTC,CASIENPQSYGYAF
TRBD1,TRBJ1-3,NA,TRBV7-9,TGTGCCAGCAGCAGCCCAGGGGGTTTGAGAAACACCATATATTTT,CASSSPGGLRNTIYF
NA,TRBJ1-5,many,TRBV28,TGTGCCAGCAGTTTGTGGGACGGCAATCAGCCCCAGCATTTT,CASSLWDGNQPQHF
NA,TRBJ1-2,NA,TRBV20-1,TGCAGTGCTGGGACTCCGACGACCTATGGCTACACCTTC,CSAGTPTTYGYTF
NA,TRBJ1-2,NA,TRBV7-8,TGTGCCAGCAGCTTAGCGAGGGGAGACTATGGCTACACCTTC,CASSLARGDYGYTF
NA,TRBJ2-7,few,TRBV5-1,TGCGCCAGCAGCCTAGGGACTGGGGCAGGGCAGTACTTC,CASSLGTGAGQYF
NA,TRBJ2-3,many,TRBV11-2,TGTGCCAGCAGCTTATCTCACAGGGCGATAGATACGCAGTATTTT,CASSLSHRAIDTQYF
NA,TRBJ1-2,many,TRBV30,TGTGCCTGGAGCAGGGAGAACTATGGCTACACCTTC,CAWSRENYGYTF
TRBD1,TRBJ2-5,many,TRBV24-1,TGTGCCACCAGTGATGACAGGGGTAAAGAGACCCAGTACTTC,CATSDDRGKETQYF
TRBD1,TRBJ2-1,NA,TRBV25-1,TGTGCCAGCAGTGATTACAGGGGTAAGGACAATGAGCAGTTCTTC,CASSDYRGKDNEQFF
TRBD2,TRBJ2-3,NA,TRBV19,TGTGCCAGTACGCGACTAGCGGGAGGGTCCACAGATACGCAGTATTTT,CASTRLAGGSTDTQYF
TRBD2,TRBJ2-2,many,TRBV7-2,TGTGCCAGCAGCCCGGGGACTAGCGGGATGAACACCGGGGAGCTGTTTTTT,CASSPGTSGMNTGELFF
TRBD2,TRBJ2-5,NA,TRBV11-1,TGTGCCAGCAGCTTGCTAGCGGGAGGTGTAGAGACCCAGTACTTC,CASSLLAGGVETQYF
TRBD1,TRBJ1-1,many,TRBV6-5,TGTGCCAGCAGTTACGGCGGGACAGGCGGGCTTGAAGCTTTCTTT,CASSYGGTGGLEAFF